The T cell receptor beta chain under discussion was sequenced for a study of blood T cell repertoires in COVID-19. Study overall: Samples came from the United States, Italy and Spain, spanning acute and convalescent COVID-19. Sample material is recorded as cDNA or gDNA derived from T cells, B-cell-depleted T cells, or PBMCs.

Per the original methods: From reference gene primer amplification, estimates of nucleated cell counts were derived. Some clones are missing from TCRdb's copy, which holds only in-frame ones; the method was immunoSEQ multiplex PCR. The V and J calls and clone size come from that table; D and trimming were worked out from the DNA. This table holds approximately 92,000 clones, roughly 80% found once. The germline CDR1 and CDR2 sequences are KGHSH and LQKENI. This CDR3 region has 14 residues. Trimming shortened V by 6 bases and J by 5 bases, and 16 bases separated the two germline ends. This clone was counted only a few times.

The chain has TRBV18 and TRBJ1-1, with D maybe TRBD1 (5 bases). The sample taken for sequencing was peripheral blood. The source of this sequence is a man aged 45-65 years with acute or convalescent COVID-19. The CDR3, as DNA: TGTGCCAGCTCGCAGACCAAACAGGAAACTGAAGCTTTCTTT. Protein: CASSQTKQETEAFF. The complete variable domain, with remaining parts taken from reference TRBV18 and TRBJ1-1, reads NAGVMQNPRHLVRRRGQEARLRCSPMKGHSHVYWYRQLPEEGLKFMVYLQKENIIDESGMPKERFSAEFPKEGPSILRIQQVVRGDSAAYFCASSQTKQETEAFFGQGTRLTVV.